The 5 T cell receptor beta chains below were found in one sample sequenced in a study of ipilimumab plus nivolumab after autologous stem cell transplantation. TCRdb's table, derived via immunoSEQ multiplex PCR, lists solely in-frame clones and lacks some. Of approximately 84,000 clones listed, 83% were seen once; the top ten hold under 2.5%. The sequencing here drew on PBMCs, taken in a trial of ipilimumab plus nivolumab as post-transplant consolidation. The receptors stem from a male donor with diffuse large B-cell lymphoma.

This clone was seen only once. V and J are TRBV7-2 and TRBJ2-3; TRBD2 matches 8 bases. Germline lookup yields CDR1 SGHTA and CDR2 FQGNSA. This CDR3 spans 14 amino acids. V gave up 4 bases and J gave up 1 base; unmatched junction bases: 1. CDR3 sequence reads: CASSSGLGTDTQYF. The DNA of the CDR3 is TGTGCCAGCAGCTCGGGACTAGGCACAGATACGCAGTATTTT.

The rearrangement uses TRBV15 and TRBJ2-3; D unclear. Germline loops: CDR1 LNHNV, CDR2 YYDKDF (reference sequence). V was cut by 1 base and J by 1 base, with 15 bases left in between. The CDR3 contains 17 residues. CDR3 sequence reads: CATSRAAMAGGTDTQYF. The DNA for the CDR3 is TGTGCCACCAGCAGAGCAGCAATGGCTGGCGGCACAGATACGCAGTATTTT.

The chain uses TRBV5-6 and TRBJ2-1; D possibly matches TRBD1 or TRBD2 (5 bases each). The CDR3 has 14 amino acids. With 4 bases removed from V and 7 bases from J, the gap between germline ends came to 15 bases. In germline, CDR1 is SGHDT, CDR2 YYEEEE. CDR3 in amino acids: CASSPKGTANEQFF. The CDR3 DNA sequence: TGTGCCAGCAGCCCGAAAGGGACGGCGAATGAGCAGTTCTTC.

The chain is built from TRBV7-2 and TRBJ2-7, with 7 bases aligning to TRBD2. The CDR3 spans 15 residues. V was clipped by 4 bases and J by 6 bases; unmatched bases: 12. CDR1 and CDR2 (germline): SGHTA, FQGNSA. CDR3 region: CASSSSGVKRGEQYF. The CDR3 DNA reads TGTGCCAGCAGCTCCTCGGGTGTCAAGCGGGGCGAGCAGTACTTC.

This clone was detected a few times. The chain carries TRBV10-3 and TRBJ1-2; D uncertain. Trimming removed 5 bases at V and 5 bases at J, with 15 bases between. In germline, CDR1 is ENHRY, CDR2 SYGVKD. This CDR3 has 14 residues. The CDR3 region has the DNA TGTGCCATCAGTCAAGATAGGGCTGCTTATGGCTACACCTTC. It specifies CAISQDRAAYGYTF.